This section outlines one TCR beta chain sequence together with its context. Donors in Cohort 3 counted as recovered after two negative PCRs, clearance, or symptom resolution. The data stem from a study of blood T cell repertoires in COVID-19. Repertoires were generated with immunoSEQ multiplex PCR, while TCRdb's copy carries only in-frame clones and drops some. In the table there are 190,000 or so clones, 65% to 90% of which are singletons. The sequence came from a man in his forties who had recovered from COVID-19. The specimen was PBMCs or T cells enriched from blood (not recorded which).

Here the CDR3 DNA reads TGTGCCAGCAGTTTCGGTGCATACAATGAGCAGTTCTTC. Its protein product is CASSFGAYNEQFF. The chain uses TRBV12-3 or TRBV12-4 and TRBJ2-1; the D is unclear. The CDR3 is 13 amino acids. V was shortened by 3 bases and J by 4 bases, with 7 bases between the two germline ends.